This T cell receptor (beta chain) was obtained from a study of T-cell reconstitution after alpha-beta-depleted transplantation in children. Unique molecular identifiers tagged the TCRbeta library. TCRdb ran MiXCR on the PCR reads and lists one entry per CDR3 protein. The sample contains hundreds of thousands of distinct CDR3 sequences, 8% to 11% of which appear only once. Germline lookup yields CDR1 DFQATT and CDR2 SNEGSKA (reference sequence). The V gene lost 6 bases and the J gene lost 4 bases, with 16 bases spanning the gap. There are 13 residues in the CDR3. This material consisted of PBMCs from the stem cell graft donor, taken from the stem cell graft. The V and J genes are TRBV20-1 and TRBJ2-7; the D is unclear. The TCR comes from a human donor who donated a stem cell graft to a child with acute myeloid leukemia. For the CDR3, the DNA is TGCAGTGCCCCCCCGGACCAGAATTACGAGCAGTACTTC. Its translation is CSAPPDQNYEQYF.